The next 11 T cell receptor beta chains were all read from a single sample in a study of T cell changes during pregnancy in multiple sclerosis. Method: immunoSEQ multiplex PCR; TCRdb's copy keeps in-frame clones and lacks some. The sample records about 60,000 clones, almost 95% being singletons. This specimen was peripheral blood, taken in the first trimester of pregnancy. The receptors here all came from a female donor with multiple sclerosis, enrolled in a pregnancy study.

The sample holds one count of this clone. The CDR3 sequence is CASSEGGQGFGQPQHF. As DNA, the CDR3 is TGTGCCAGCAGTGAAGGGGGCCAGGGGTTTGGACAGCCCCAGCATTTT. The rearrangement links TRBV25-1 to TRBJ1-5, with D tentatively TRBD1 (6 bases). V lost 2 bases and J lost 7, with 18 bases in between. The CDR3 consists of 16 residues. CDR1 and CDR2 (germline): MGHDK, SYGVNS.

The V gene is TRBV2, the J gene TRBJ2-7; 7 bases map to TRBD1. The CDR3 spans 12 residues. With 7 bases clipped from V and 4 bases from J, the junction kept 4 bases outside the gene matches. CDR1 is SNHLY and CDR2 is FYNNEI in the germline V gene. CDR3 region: CASTRQGYEQYF. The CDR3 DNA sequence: TGTGCCAGCACCCGACAGGGATACGAGCAGTACTTC.

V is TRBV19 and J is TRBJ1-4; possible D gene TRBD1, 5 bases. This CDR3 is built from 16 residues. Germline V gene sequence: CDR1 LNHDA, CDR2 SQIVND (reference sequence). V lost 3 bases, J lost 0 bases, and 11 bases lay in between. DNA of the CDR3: TGTGCCAGTAGTATCATCGAGACAGCAACTAATGAAAAACTGTTTTTT. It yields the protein CASSIIETATNEKLFF. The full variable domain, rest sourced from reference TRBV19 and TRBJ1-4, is DGGITQSPKYLFRKEGQNVTLSCEQNLNHDAMYWYRQDPGQGLRLIYYSQIVNDFQKGDIAEGYSVSREKKESFPLTVTSAQKNPTAFYLCASSIIETATNEKLFFGSGTQLSVL.

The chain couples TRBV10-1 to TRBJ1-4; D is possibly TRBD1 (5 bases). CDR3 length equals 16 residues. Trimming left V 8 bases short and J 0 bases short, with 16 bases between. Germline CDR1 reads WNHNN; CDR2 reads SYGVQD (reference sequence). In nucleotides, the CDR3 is TGCGCCAGCCCCCGCAGGGTGGGTGCAACTAATGAAAAACTGTTTTTT. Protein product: CASPRRVGATNEKLFF.

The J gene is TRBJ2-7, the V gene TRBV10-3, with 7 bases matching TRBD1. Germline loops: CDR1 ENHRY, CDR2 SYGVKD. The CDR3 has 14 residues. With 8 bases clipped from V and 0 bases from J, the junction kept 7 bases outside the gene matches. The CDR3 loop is CAIWDSRTSYEQYF. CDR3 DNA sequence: TGTGCCATCTGGGACAGCCGAACCTCCTACGAGCAGTACTTC.

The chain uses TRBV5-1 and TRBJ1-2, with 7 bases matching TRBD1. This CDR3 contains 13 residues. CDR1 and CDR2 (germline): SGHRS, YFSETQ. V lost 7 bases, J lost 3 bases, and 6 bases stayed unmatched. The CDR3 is CASSTGNDYGYTF. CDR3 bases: TGCGCCAGCTCGACAGGGAACGACTATGGCTACACCTTC.

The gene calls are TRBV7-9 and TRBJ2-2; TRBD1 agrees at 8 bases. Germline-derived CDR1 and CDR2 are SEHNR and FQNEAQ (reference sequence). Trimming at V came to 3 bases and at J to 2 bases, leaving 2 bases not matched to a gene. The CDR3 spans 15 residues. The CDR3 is CASSFGTGNTGELFF. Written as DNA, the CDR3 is TGTGCCAGCAGCTTCGGGACAGGCAACACCGGGGAGCTGTTTTTT.

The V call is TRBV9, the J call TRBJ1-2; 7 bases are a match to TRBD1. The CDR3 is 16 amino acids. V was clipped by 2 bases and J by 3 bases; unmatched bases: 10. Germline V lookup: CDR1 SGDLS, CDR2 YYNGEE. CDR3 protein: CASSVGGGVSDYGYTF. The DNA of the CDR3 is TGTGCCAGCAGCGTCGGAGGGGGCGTGAGTGACTATGGCTACACCTTC.

The CDR3, as DNA: TGTGCCAGCTCACCCGGGACAACAAGGGGGACCCAGTACTTC. Protein product: CASSPGTTRGTQYF. The chain recombines TRBV18 with TRBJ2-5; the D gene is possibly TRBD1 (6 bases). The CDR3 is 14 amino acids. Germline V gene data show CDR1 as KGHSH and CDR2 as LQKENI. Trimming took off 3 bases at V and 7 bases at J, with 15 bases between the two ends. Looking up the rest from reference TRBV18 and TRBJ2-5 gives the full variable domain: NAGVMQNPRHLVRRRGQEARLRCSPMKGHSHVYWYRQLPEEGLKFMVYLQKENIIDESGMPKERFSAEFPKEGPSILRIQQVVRGDSAAYFCASSPGTTRGTQYFGPGTRLLVL.

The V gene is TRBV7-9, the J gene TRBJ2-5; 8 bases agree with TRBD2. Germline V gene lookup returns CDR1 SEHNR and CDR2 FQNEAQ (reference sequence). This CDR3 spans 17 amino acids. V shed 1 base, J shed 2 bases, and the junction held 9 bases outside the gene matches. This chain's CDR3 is CASSLGPAGASQETQYF. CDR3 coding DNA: TGTGCCAGCAGCTTAGGTCCAGCGGGGGCCTCACAAGAGACCCAGTACTTC.

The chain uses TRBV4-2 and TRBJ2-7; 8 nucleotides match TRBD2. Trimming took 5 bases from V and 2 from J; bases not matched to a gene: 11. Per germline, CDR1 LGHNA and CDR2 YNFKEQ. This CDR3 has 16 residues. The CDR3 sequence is CASSGALAGIPYEQYF. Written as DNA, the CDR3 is TGTGCCAGCAGCGGGGCCTTAGCGGGGATCCCCTACGAGCAGTACTTC.